This TCR beta chain comes out of a study of blood T cell repertoires in COVID-19. This CDR3 is 14 amino acids long. Trimming took off 5 bases at V and 6 bases at J, with 16 bases between the two ends. Germline lookup yields CDR1 PRHDT and CDR2 FYEKMQ (reference sequence). Enrolment of Seattle patients took place during active infection, and they were followed longitudinally. Sequencing was performed with immunoSEQ multiplex PCR; in TCRdb, only in-frame clones are kept and a portion is missing. This table holds some 250,000 clones, 86% found once. The sequence was collected from a woman in her thirties with COVID-19, enrolled during active disease. This chain joins TRBV13 and TRBJ1-1; D uncertain. Sequenced material: peripheral blood. CDR3 sequence: CASSREVVFSEAFF. The CDR3 nucleotides are TGTGCCAGCAGCAGAGAGGTGGTCTTCTCTGAAGCTTTCTTT.